Listed below are T cell receptor beta chains from one sample, sequenced in a study of blood T cell repertoires in COVID-19. Some clones are missing from TCRdb's copy, which holds only in-frame ones; the method was immunoSEQ multiplex PCR. The sample lists roughly 130,000 clones; about 80% were seen once. The sample was peripheral blood. The receptors stem from a woman in her forties or fifties with acute or convalescent COVID-19. CDR3s include the opening cysteine and the closing phenylalanine or tryptophan. A D gene is named only where the DNA matches it firmly. The size entry is marked missing in some rows and otherwise reads once, few, many or a size class.

D gene: TRBD1
clone size: -
J gene: TRBJ2-2
V gene: TRBV5-5
CDR3 protein: CASSPRTGANTGELFF
CDR3 DNA: TGTGCCAGCAGCCCGAGAACAGGGGCGAACACCGGGGAGCTGTTTTTT

D gene: TRBD1
clone size: once
J gene: TRBJ1-3
V gene: TRBV2
CDR3 protein: CASDPSTGLGNTIYF
CDR3 DNA: TGTGCCAGCGATCCCTCGACAGGGCTTGGAAACACCATATATTTT

D gene: TRBD1
clone size: -
J gene: TRBJ1-1
V gene: TRBV3-1/TRBV3-2
CDR3 protein: CASQTTGLTEAFF
CDR3 DNA: TGTGCCAGTCAAACGACAGGGCTCACTGAAGCTTTCTTT

D gene: -
clone size: -
J gene: TRBJ2-3
V gene: TRBV18
CDR3 protein: CASSPPSTDTQYF
CDR3 DNA: TGTGCCAGCTCACCCCCTAGCACAGATACGCAGTATTTT

D gene: -
clone size: once
J gene: TRBJ1-2
V gene: TRBV29-1
CDR3 protein: CSVETGSNYGYTF
CDR3 DNA: TGCAGCGTGGAAACAGGGTCTAACTATGGCTACACCTTC

D gene: -
clone size: -
J gene: TRBJ2-7
V gene: TRBV5-1
CDR3 protein: CASSPSGTPTYEQYF
CDR3 DNA: TGCGCCAGCAGCCCATCCGGGACACCTACTTACGAGCAGTACTTC

D gene: -
clone size: -
J gene: TRBJ1-6
V gene: TRBV11-2
CDR3 protein: CASSLDINSPLHF
CDR3 DNA: TGTGCCAGCAGCTTAGATATTAATTCACCCCTCCACTTT

D gene: -
clone size: -
J gene: TRBJ2-3
V gene: TRBV2
CDR3 protein: CASSVQRTGDTQYF
CDR3 DNA: TGTGCCAGCAGTGTCCAGAGAACAGGTGATACGCAGTATTTT

D gene: -
clone size: -
J gene: TRBJ1-4
V gene: TRBV7-6
CDR3 protein: CASSLSVTFNEKLFF
CDR3 DNA: TGTGCCAGCAGCTTATCGGTCACCTTTAATGAAAAACTGTTTTTT

D gene: -
clone size: few
J gene: TRBJ2-7
V gene: TRBV28
CDR3 protein: CASSLMGGAKGYVEQYF
CDR3 DNA: TGTGCCAGCAGTTTGATGGGCGGGGCGAAAGGTTATGTCGAGCAGTACTTC

D gene: TRBD1
clone size: -
J gene: TRBJ1-1
V gene: TRBV19
CDR3 protein: CASSRTGQGLMNTEAFF
CDR3 DNA: TGTGCCAGTAGTCGAACAGGACAGGGTCTGATGAACACTGAAGCTTTCTTT

D gene: -
clone size: -
J gene: TRBJ1-5
V gene: TRBV10-3
CDR3 protein: CAISKQGGNQPQHF
CDR3 DNA: TGTGCCATCAGCAAACAGGGAGGCAATCAGCCCCAGCATTTT

D gene: -
clone size: -
J gene: TRBJ1-6
V gene: TRBV25-1
CDR3 protein: CASRATGTYNSPLHF
CDR3 DNA: TGTGCCAGCAGGGCTACAGGGACCTATAATTCACCCCTCCACTTT

D gene: -
clone size: -
J gene: TRBJ2-1
V gene: TRBV28
CDR3 protein: CASSLGGSYNEQFF
CDR3 DNA: TGTGCCAGCAGTTTAGGGGGCTCGTACAATGAGCAGTTCTTC

D gene: -
clone size: -
J gene: TRBJ1-1
V gene: TRBV5-1
CDR3 protein: CASSLVGRFNTEAFF
CDR3 DNA: TGCGCCAGCAGCTTAGTGGGGAGGTTCAACACTGAAGCTTTCTTT

D gene: TRBD1
clone size: once
J gene: TRBJ1-1
V gene: TRBV5-1
CDR3 protein: CASSLAKTGGLVTEAFF
CDR3 DNA: TGCGCCAGCAGCTTGGCCAAGACAGGGGGCTTAGTCACTGAAGCTTTCTTT

D gene: -
clone size: -
J gene: TRBJ2-7
V gene: TRBV15
CDR3 protein: CATSRGGGLQQYF
CDR3 DNA: TGTGCCACCAGCAGGGGAGGAGGCCTTCAGCAGTACTTC

D gene: -
clone size: -
J gene: TRBJ2-7
V gene: TRBV19
CDR3 protein: CASSTVAGYYEQYF
CDR3 DNA: TGTGCCAGTAGTACGGTTGCAGGGTACTACGAGCAGTACTTC

D gene: -
clone size: few
J gene: TRBJ1-6
V gene: TRBV27
CDR3 protein: CASSYIAYNSPLHF
CDR3 DNA: TGTGCCAGCAGTTACATCGCCTATAATTCACCCCTCCACTTT

D gene: TRBD1
clone size: -
J gene: TRBJ2-7
V gene: TRBV27
CDR3 protein: CASSQETGNSYEQYF
CDR3 DNA: TGTGCCAGCAGTCAAGAGACAGGGAACTCCTACGAGCAGTACTTC

D gene: TRBD1
clone size: -
J gene: TRBJ1-1
V gene: TRBV15
CDR3 protein: CATSSRQGGNTEAFF
CDR3 DNA: TGTGCCACCAGCAGCCGACAGGGGGGGAACACTGAAGCTTTCTTT

D gene: -
clone size: -
J gene: TRBJ2-1
V gene: TRBV5-1
CDR3 protein: CASSLQQGSSYNEQFF
CDR3 DNA: TGCGCCAGCAGCTTGCAACAGGGAAGCTCCTACAATGAGCAGTTCTTC

D gene: TRBD2
clone size: once
J gene: TRBJ2-5
V gene: TRBV4-1
CDR3 protein: CASSQTSGGMKTQYF
CDR3 DNA: TGCGCCAGCAGCCAAACTAGCGGGGGTATGAAGACCCAGTACTTC

D gene: -
clone size: -
J gene: TRBJ1-5
V gene: TRBV30
CDR3 protein: CAWSVQGGNQPQHF
CDR3 DNA: TGTGCCTGGAGTGTACAGGGAGGGAATCAGCCCCAGCATTTT

D gene: TRBD2
clone size: -
J gene: TRBJ2-2
V gene: TRBV7-9
CDR3 protein: CASSLPLASGGALTGELFF
CDR3 DNA: TGTGCCAGCAGCCTACCCTTGGCTAGCGGGGGGGCCCTCACCGGGGAGCTGTTTTTT

D gene: TRBD1
clone size: few
J gene: TRBJ2-3
V gene: TRBV5-5
CDR3 protein: CASIQPDRDPSTDTQYF
CDR3 DNA: TGTGCCAGCATCCAACCAGACAGGGACCCTAGCACAGATACGCAGTATTTT

D gene: -
clone size: few
J gene: TRBJ1-1
V gene: TRBV10-2
CDR3 protein: CASRDQQGTEAFF
CDR3 DNA: TGCGCCAGCAGGGATCAACAGGGCACTGAAGCTTTCTTT

D gene: -
clone size: -
J gene: TRBJ1-2
V gene: TRBV7-2
CDR3 protein: CASSLRQEQLGYTF
CDR3 DNA: TGTGCCAGCAGCCTAAGACAGGAACAACTAGGCTACACCTTC

D gene: TRBD1
clone size: -
J gene: TRBJ1-1
V gene: TRBV29-1
CDR3 protein: CSVRQGPNTEAFF
CDR3 DNA: TGCAGCGTCCGACAGGGACCGAACACTGAAGCTTTCTTT

D gene: -
clone size: -
J gene: TRBJ2-4
V gene: TRBV19
CDR3 protein: CASSPSQGQRYF
CDR3 DNA: TGTGCCAGTAGCCCCAGCCAGGGCCAGCGGTACTTC